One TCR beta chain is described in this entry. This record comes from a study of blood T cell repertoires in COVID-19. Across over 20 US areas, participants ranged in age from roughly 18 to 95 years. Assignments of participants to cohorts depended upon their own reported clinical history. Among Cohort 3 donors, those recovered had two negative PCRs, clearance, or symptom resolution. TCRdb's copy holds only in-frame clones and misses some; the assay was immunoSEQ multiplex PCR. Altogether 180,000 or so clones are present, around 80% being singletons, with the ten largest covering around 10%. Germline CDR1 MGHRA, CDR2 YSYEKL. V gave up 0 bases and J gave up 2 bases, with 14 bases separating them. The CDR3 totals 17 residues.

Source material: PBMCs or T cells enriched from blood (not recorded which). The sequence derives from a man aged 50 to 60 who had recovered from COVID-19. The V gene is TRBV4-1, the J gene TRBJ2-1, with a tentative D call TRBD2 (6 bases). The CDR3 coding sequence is TGCGCCAGCAGCCAAGATCGAGCGGGTATACCCTACAATGAGCAGTTCTTC. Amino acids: CASSQDRAGIPYNEQFF.